These 30 T cell receptor beta chains came from one sample sequenced in a study of spatial heterogeneity in lung cancer. TCRdb called the 5' RACE reads again in MiXCR, with one record for every CDR3 protein. The sample has some 100,000 distinct CDR3 sequences, about an eighth seen once. The sample's time point: sample taken at primary tumor resection. Researchers sequenced whole RNA taken from tumor, nontumor lung or frozen PBMC without sorting. The sequencing here drew on PBMCs, taken at surgery. Receptors were obtained from a male donor with early-stage non-small cell lung cancer.

This clonotype was counted a few times. This sequence joins TRBV7-2 and TRBJ2-7, with 8 nucleotides matching TRBD1. The germline CDR1 and CDR2 sequences are SGHTA and FQGNSA. This CDR3 has 14 residues. Trimming removed 5 bases from V and 3 bases from J; junction bases left unmatched: 6. In nucleotides, the CDR3 is TGTGCCAGCAGCCCAAGGACAGGGCACTACGAGCAGTACTTC. It specifies CASSPRTGHYEQYF.

The chain couples TRBV6-5 to TRBJ2-3, with 7 bases that match TRBD1. Germline lookup yields CDR1 MNHEY and CDR2 SVGAGI. V lost 7 bases, J lost 3 bases, and 7 bases stayed unmatched. The CDR3 is 14 residues long. CDR3 sequence: CASKRGRSTDTQYF. The CDR3 nucleotides read TGTGCCAGCAAGAGGGGGCGAAGTACAGATACGCAGTATTTT.

The rearrangement links TRBV11-1 to TRBJ2-7, with D possibly being TRBD1 (6 bases). The CDR3 covers 13 residues. Trimming removed 3 bases at V and 2 bases at J, with 8 bases between. CDR1 and CDR2 (germline): SGHAT, FQDESV (reference sequence). In DNA, the CDR3 is TGTGCCAGCAGCTTTAGGGGGACCTACGAGCAGTACTTC. This codes for CASSFRGTYEQYF.

The V gene is TRBV12-3 or TRBV12-4, the J gene TRBJ1-5; D is uncertain. V lost 2 bases and J 3 bases, leaving 5 bases between the germline ends. CDR3 length: 13 amino acids. The CDR3 DNA follows: TGTGCCAGCAGTTTATCCGTCAATCAGCCCCAGCATTTT. Its protein is CASSLSVNQPQHF.

This chain links TRBV12-3 or TRBV12-4 with TRBJ2-7, with TRBD2 identical over 16 bases. With V trimmed by 6 bases and J by 4 bases, 15 bases remained unmatched. The CDR3 runs to 19 residues. CDR3 coding DNA: TGTGCCAGCAGCCCCCCATCGGGACTAGCGGGAGGGAAACCTTACGAGCAGTACTTC. Amino acid sequence: CASSPPSGLAGGKPYEQYF.

The V call is TRBV2, the J call TRBJ1-2, with 7 bases lining up with TRBD1. CDR3 length equals 13 residues. Per germline, CDR1 SNHLY and CDR2 FYNNEI. Trimming took 6 bases from V and 6 from J; bases not matched to a gene: 7. CDR3 in DNA: TGTGCCAGCAGAGGGGACAGCTACCATGGCTACACCTTC. It yields the protein CASRGDSYHGYTF.

This clonotype came up a few times. The chain carries TRBV6-2 or TRBV6-3 and TRBJ2-1; D assignment may be TRBD1 or TRBD2 (7 bases each). Germline values: CDR1 MNHEY, CDR2 SVGEGT. This CDR3 has 17 residues. The ends were cut back, 5 bases at V and 7 bases at J, with 24 bases in the middle. In DNA, the CDR3 is TGTGCCAGCAGTCGCTCAGGGGGAGCGGGAACTCGGAATGAGCAGTTCTTC. It translates to CASSRSGGAGTRNEQFF.

The genes are TRBV6-2 or TRBV6-3 and TRBJ2-1; 15 bases are shared with TRBD2. The CDR3 length is 19 residues. The V gene's germline CDR1 is MNHEY and CDR2 SVGEGT. V shed 2 bases and J 7 bases; nucleotides not matched to a gene: 12. CDR3 sequence reads: CASSYPPGLAGGVGNEQFF. The CDR3, as DNA: TGTGCCAGCAGTTACCCTCCCGGACTAGCGGGAGGGGTGGGGAATGAGCAGTTCTTC.

This clonotype was seen ten or more times. V is TRBV18 and J is TRBJ2-3; tentatively, D is TRBD2 (6 bases). The CDR3 extends over 16 amino acids. Germline V gene sequence: CDR1 KGHSH, CDR2 LQKENI. V was cut by 3 bases and J by 0 bases, with 13 bases left in between. The CDR3 nucleotides read TGTGCCAGCTCACCGTCCAGGGAGGCGAGCACAGATACGCAGTATTTT. It yields the protein CASSPSREASTDTQYF.

This chain uses TRBV7-9 with TRBJ2-5; 7 bases fit TRBD2. Germline V gene data show CDR1 as SEHNR and CDR2 as FQNEAQ (reference sequence). This CDR3 is built from 15 residues. The J segment lost 3 bases and the V segment lost 5 bases, leaving 9 bases of the junction unmatched. CDR3 loop: CASSVYRDYEETQYF. CDR3 sequence (DNA): TGTGCCAGCAGCGTTTACCGGGACTACGAAGAGACCCAGTACTTC.

The chain uses TRBV7-2 and TRBJ2-5, with D possibly being TRBD1 or TRBD2 (5 bases each). Germline CDR1 and CDR2: SGHTA and FQGNSA. This CDR3 has 12 amino acids. V was clipped by 2 bases and J by 7 bases, with 8 bases between them. The CDR3 bases are TGTGCCAGCAGCTTACCGGGACGGACCCAGTACTTC. As protein: CASSLPGRTQYF.

This clonotype has only a few counts. The chain is built from TRBV4-2 and TRBJ2-3; maybe TRBD2 (6 bases). The V end was cut by 4 bases, the J end by 1 base, with 12 bases between. The length of the CDR3 is 15 residues. Germline values: CDR1 LGHNA, CDR2 YNFKEQ. The CDR3 sequence is CASSRGDSGTDTQYF. Here the CDR3 DNA reads TGTGCCAGCAGCCGAGGGGACTCGGGCACAGATACGCAGTATTTT.

This clonotype has a count of ten or more. This sequence joins TRBV6-5 and TRBJ2-1; 7 positions match TRBD1. In germline, CDR1 is MNHEY, CDR2 SVGAGI. J lost 7 bases, V lost 6 bases, and 9 bases had no gene match. This CDR3 is built from 14 residues. CDR3 sequence reads: CASSRQGMGNEQFF. In DNA, the CDR3 is TGTGCCAGCAGCCGACAGGGTATGGGGAATGAGCAGTTCTTC.

This chain connects TRBV3-1 to TRBJ1-6, with D unresolved. Germline V gene data show CDR1 as LGHDT and CDR2 as YNNKEL (reference sequence). This CDR3 has 13 amino acids. Trimming cost V 1 base and J 9 bases, with 7 bases left between them. CDR3 protein: CASSQGVGSPLHF. The CDR3 nucleotides are TGTGCCAGCAGCCAAGGGGTCGGTTCACCCCTCCACTTT.

V is TRBV20-1 and J is TRBJ1-6, with D hard to call. Trimming cost V 6 bases and J 8 bases, with 17 bases left between them. The germline V gene has CDR1 DFQATT and CDR2 SNEGSKA (reference sequence). The CDR3 has 14 amino acids. The DNA for the CDR3 is TGCAGTGCCCCGACCTTCGGGAGGGATTCACCCCTCCACTTT. It translates to CSAPTFGRDSPLHF.

J is TRBJ1-5 and V is TRBV7-2; D ambiguous. Germline V CDR1 and CDR2: SGHTA, FQGNSA. There are 15 residues in the CDR3. Trimming removed 1 base at V and 0 bases at J, with 7 bases between. This CDR3 is CASSLEGASNQPQHF. The CDR3, as DNA: TGTGCCAGCAGCTTAGAGGGAGCTAGCAATCAGCCCCAGCATTTT.

In DNA form, the CDR3 reads TGCGCCAGCAGCATGGAGGGGGCACCATACAATGAGCAGTTCTTC. Translating it yields CASSMEGAPYNEQFF. V and J are TRBV5-1 and TRBJ2-1; possibly TRBD1 for D (7 bases). V dropped 4 bases and J dropped 4 bases, with 15 bases sitting between them. This CDR3 is built from 15 residues. CDR1 and CDR2 (germline): SGHRS, YFSETQ.

The chain combines TRBV20-1 with TRBJ2-1; D call uncertain. The V and J ends lost 3 bases and 9 bases respectively, with 9 bases between them. The CDR3 is made up of 11 amino acids. Looked up from germline, CDR1 is DFQATT and CDR2 is SNEGSKA (reference sequence). The CDR3 DNA is TGCAGTGCTAGGGTGGATAGTGAGCAGTTCTTC. Protein: CSARVDSEQFF.

The V call is TRBV7-8, the J call TRBJ1-1, with D uncertain. The germline V gene encodes CDR1 SGHVS and CDR2 FQNEAQ. The CDR3 runs to 18 residues. The V and J ends lost 5 bases and 0 bases respectively, with 22 bases between them. In DNA form, the CDR3 reads TGTGCCAGCAGCGAGCCGGTCGGTCAGAGGCTCTTGAACACTGAAGCTTTCTTT. It translates to CASSEPVGQRLLNTEAFF.

The V gene is TRBV28, the J gene TRBJ2-7, with D unresolved. V lost 4 bases and J 0 bases, leaving 10 bases between the germline ends. CDR1 is MDHEN and CDR2 is SYDVKM in the germline V gene. The CDR3 runs 14 residues. For the CDR3, the DNA is TGTGCCAGCAGTTCCGGTGGCCTCTCCTACGAGCAGTACTTC. Its translation is CASSSGGLSYEQYF.

This clonotype showed up many times. The chain recombines TRBV7-8 with TRBJ1-1, with unresolved D. The germline CDR1 and CDR2 sequences are SGHVS and FQNEAQ. The ends were cut back, 2 bases at V and 0 bases at J, with 1 base in the middle. This CDR3 has 12 amino acids. This chain's CDR3 is CASSLLNTEAFF. DNA of the CDR3: TGTGCCAGCAGCTTACTGAACACTGAAGCTTTCTTT.

This clonotype was recorded at least ten times. The chain is built from TRBV7-9 and TRBJ2-7; D unresolved. V was shortened by 5 bases and J by 8 bases, with 13 bases between the two germline ends. The CDR3 contains 12 residues. Germline CDR1 reads SEHNR; CDR2 reads FQNEAQ (reference sequence). The CDR3 region has the DNA TGTGCCAGCAGCCCGATTGATCCAAAGCAGTACTTC. This sequence encodes CASSPIDPKQYF.

The chain is built from TRBV29-1 and TRBJ2-3, with TRBD2 matching 11 bases. The V gene end was trimmed by 7 bases and the J gene end by 2 bases; junction bases not matched to a gene: 5. The CDR3 contains 14 residues. Germline assignment: CDR1 SQVTM and CDR2 ANQGSEA. CDR3 region: CSALAGAVTDTQYF. The CDR3 nucleotides read TGCAGCGCACTAGCGGGGGCCGTCACAGATACGCAGTATTTT.

J is TRBJ2-6 and V is TRBV10-3, with D tentatively TRBD1 (6 bases). The germline V gene encodes CDR1 ENHRY and CDR2 SYGVKD. V was pared by 6 bases and J by 0 bases, with 15 bases between. The CDR3 has 17 amino acids. The CDR3 DNA reads as TGTGCCATCAGAGGTACCGACAGGAACTCTGGGGCCAACGTCCTGACTTTC. Translating gives CAIRGTDRNSGANVLTF.

The chain couples TRBV20-1 to TRBJ1-5; D is perhaps TRBD1 (5 bases). The CDR3 consists of 14 residues. In germline, CDR1 is DFQATT, CDR2 SNEGSKA (reference sequence). The ends were cut back, 6 bases at V and 1 base at J, with 13 bases in the middle. The CDR3 DNA reads as TGCAGTGCCCAGGACACTCAGAGCAATCAGCCCCAGCATTTT. Translating it yields CSAQDTQSNQPQHF.

The rearrangement uses TRBV4-3 and TRBJ2-4; D gene ambiguous. The CDR3 extends over 16 amino acids. Per germline, CDR1 LGHNA and CDR2 YSLEER. V shed 5 bases and J shed 1 base, with 15 bases lying between them. CDR3 loop: CASSASLDWAKNIQYF. The CDR3 DNA reads as TGCGCCAGCAGCGCAAGTCTGGATTGGGCCAAAAACATTCAGTACTTC.

In this sample, this clonotype turned up many times. The genes are TRBV20-1 and TRBJ2-3; D gene ambiguous. Germline V lookup: CDR1 DFQATT, CDR2 SNEGSKA (reference sequence). This CDR3 region has 12 residues. V dropped 3 bases and J dropped 5 bases, with 9 bases sitting between them. The CDR3 DNA is TGCAGTGCTAGCCCAGGCAGAGATACGCAGTATTTT. Amino acids: CSASPGRDTQYF.

The table lists this clonotype with a few counts. The chain joins TRBV27 to TRBJ2-7; no firm D call. The germline V and J ends were trimmed by 2 bases and 1 base, with 9 bases remaining between them. The CDR3 is made up of 14 amino acids. CDR1 is MNHEY and CDR2 is SMNVEV in the germline V gene (reference sequence). In DNA, the CDR3 is TGTGCCAGCAGTTTACCTGGACGGTCCTACGAGCAGTACTTC. Protein sequence: CASSLPGRSYEQYF.

This clonotype was found many times. The V gene is TRBV7-2, the J gene TRBJ2-3; 7 positions agree with TRBD1. V was pared by 4 bases and J by 2 bases, with 6 bases of the junction left unmatched. CDR3 length: 15 amino acids. In germline, CDR1 is SGHTA, CDR2 FQGNSA. CDR3 nucleotide sequence: TGTGCCAGCAGCTCATGGGGACAGCCCACAGATACGCAGTATTTT. It yields the protein CASSSWGQPTDTQYF.

This clonotype was observed many times. V is TRBV7-8 and J is TRBJ2-1; TRBD2 aligns across 12 bases. The J segment lost 3 bases and the V segment lost 5 bases, leaving 2 bases of the junction unmatched. Germline V gives CDR1 SGHVS, CDR2 FQNEAQ. The CDR3 sequence is 15 residues long. The CDR3 bases are TGTGCCAGCAGCGCGACTAGCGGGAGCTACAATGAGCAGTTCTTC. It codes for CASSATSGSYNEQFF. The variable domain in full, with the rest retrieved from reference TRBV7-8 and TRBJ2-1, is GAGVSQSPRYKVAKRGQDVALRCDPISGHVSLFWYQQALGQGPEFLTYFQNEAQLDKSGLPSDRFFAERPEGSVSTLKIQRTQQEDSAVYLCASSATSGSYNEQFFGPGTRLTVL.